These 18 T cell receptor beta chains were all obtained from the same sample, sequenced in a study of T-cell reconstitution after alpha-beta-depleted transplantation in children. Researchers prepared the TCRbeta library using unique molecular identifiers, the study reports. MiXCR was run by TCRdb on the PCR reads, yielding one entry per CDR3 protein. The table lists around 400,000 distinct CDR3 sequences, roughly 20% of them singletons. Here the sequenced sample was PBMCs from the stem cell graft donor, taken from the stem cell graft. These TCRs come from a human donor who donated a stem cell graft to a child with acute myeloid leukemia.

The chain links TRBV7-9 to TRBJ2-4; D gene uncertain. Trimming cost V 1 base and J 0 bases, with 4 bases left between them. Germline CDR1 reads SEHNR; CDR2 reads FQNEAQ (reference sequence). The CDR3 covers 14 residues. CDR3 DNA: TGTGCCAGCAGCTTAGACGGAGCCAAAAACATTCAGTACTTC. Amino acids: CASSLDGAKNIQYF.

The chain employs TRBV27 and TRBJ2-7; TRBD2 matches 7 bases. V lost 5 bases, J lost 3 bases, and 4 bases stayed unmatched. The CDR3 is 13 amino acids. Germline V CDR1 and CDR2: MNHEY, SMNVEV (reference sequence). The CDR3 coding sequence is TGTGCCAGCAGTCCAGGACTAGTCTACGAGCAGTACTTC. Translating it yields CASSPGLVYEQYF.

The table lists this clonotype with a few counts. The chain joins TRBV12-3 or TRBV12-4 to TRBJ2-1; TRBD2 aligns across 12 bases. There are 16 residues in the CDR3. Trimming removed 7 bases from V and 9 bases from J; junction bases left unmatched: 13. This CDR3 reads CASIGSLAGGLSEQFF. Written as DNA, the CDR3 is TGTGCCAGCATCGGCTCCCTAGCGGGAGGGCTCAGTGAGCAGTTCTTC.

The rearrangement uses TRBV20-1 and TRBJ2-3; tentative D call: TRBD2 (5 bases). Trimming removed 4 bases at V and 1 base at J, with 12 bases between. This CDR3 region has 14 residues. The germline CDR1 and CDR2 sequences are DFQATT and SNEGSKA (reference sequence). The CDR3 loop is CSANDGVGTDTQYF. In nucleotides, the CDR3 is TGCAGTGCTAACGACGGGGTGGGCACAGATACGCAGTATTTT.

The J gene is TRBJ1-2, the V gene TRBV6-5, with 7 bases matching TRBD1. This CDR3 comprises 15 residues. The V gene end was trimmed by 4 bases and the J gene end by 3 bases; junction bases not matched to a gene: 8. The germline gives CDR1 MNHEY, CDR2 SVGAGI. The chain's CDR3 is CASSLEAGGDYGYTF. DNA of the CDR3: TGTGCCAGCAGTTTAGAAGCAGGGGGGGACTATGGCTACACCTTC.

This clonotype has more than one count but fewer than ten. V usage is TRBV10-3 and J usage is TRBJ2-4; TRBD1 might be the D (6 bases). In germline, CDR1 is ENHRY, CDR2 SYGVKD. This CDR3 contains 14 residues. V lost 5 bases to trimming and J lost 8 bases, with 16 bases between them. The CDR3 coding sequence is TGTGCCATCAGTCCGCAGGGGCGCTCGGACATTCAGTACTTC. This codes for CAISPQGRSDIQYF.

This clonotype was seen a handful of times. The chain couples TRBV5-1 to TRBJ2-1, with no clear D. V gave up 2 bases and J gave up 4 bases, with 10 bases separating them. The CDR3 covers 14 residues. The germline V gene has CDR1 SGHRS and CDR2 YFSETQ. The CDR3 loop is CASSFELEYNEQFF. The DNA for the CDR3 is TGCGCCAGCAGCTTCGAATTGGAGTACAATGAGCAGTTCTTC.

This clonotype has only a few counts. The CDR3 DNA sequence: TGTGCCAGCAGCAGCGGGACAGGGAGCGAGCAGTACTTC. Translated: CASSSGTGSEQYF. The rearrangement uses TRBV12-3 or TRBV12-4 and TRBJ2-7; 9 bases are a match to TRBD1. The CDR3 is 13 residues long. V dropped 6 bases and J dropped 6; count of bases not matched to a gene: 6.

The V and J genes are TRBV30 and TRBJ2-1, with D possibly TRBD2 on 6 matching bases. CDR3 length: 11 residues. CDR1 and CDR2 from the germline V gene are GTSNPN and SVGIG (reference sequence). V lost 4 bases and J 9 bases, leaving 10 bases between the germline ends. In DNA form, the CDR3 reads TGTGCCTGGATGGGGGGTAGTGAGCAGTTCTTC. This codes for CAWMGGSEQFF. Complete variable domain (other parts from reference TRBV30 and TRBJ2-1): SQTIHQWPATLVQPVGSPLSLECTVEGTSNPNLYWYRQAAGRGLQLLFYSVGIGQISSEVPQNLSASRPQDRQFILSSKKLLLSDSGFYLCAWMGGSEQFFGPGTRLTVL.

This chain joins TRBV28 and TRBJ2-7, with TRBD2 matching over 13 bases. V lost 6 bases to trimming and J lost 3 bases; unmatched junction nucleotides: 5. This CDR3 is 15 amino acids long. Germline CDR1 reads MDHEN; CDR2 reads SYDVKM. CDR3 residues: CASSGLAGDLYEQYF. In DNA, the CDR3 is TGTGCCAGCAGCGGACTAGCGGGAGACCTCTACGAGCAGTACTTC. Variable domain in full (rest from reference TRBV28 and TRBJ2-7): DVKVTQSSRYLVKRTGEKVFLECVQDMDHENMFWYRQDPGLGLRLIYFSYDVKMKEKGDIPEGYSVSREKKERFSLILESASTNQTSMYLCASSGLAGDLYEQYFGPGTRLTVT.

This clonotype came up many times. The genes are TRBV28 and TRBJ2-7; D might be TRBD2 (6 bases). In germline, CDR1 is MDHEN, CDR2 SYDVKM. CDR3 length: 14 residues. The V gene lost 6 bases and the J gene lost 4 bases, with 16 bases spanning the gap. The CDR3 is CASRPSRELYEQYF. Written as DNA, the CDR3 is TGTGCCAGCAGGCCCTCACGGGAGTTGTACGAGCAGTACTTC.

The gene calls are TRBV12-3 or TRBV12-4 and TRBJ2-7; D is ambiguous. This CDR3 comprises 11 residues. V gave up 3 bases and J gave up 5 bases, with 5 bases separating them. The DNA of the CDR3 is TGTGCCAGCAGTTTCGAGGACGAGCAGTACTTC. Residues: CASSFEDEQYF.

The chain carries TRBV20-1 and TRBJ2-7; 7 bases map to TRBD2. The length of the CDR3 is 14 residues. The trim removed 5 bases at V and 0 bases at J, leaving 7 bases unmatched. Germline V gene lookup returns CDR1 DFQATT and CDR2 SNEGSKA (reference sequence). The CDR3, as DNA: TGCAGTGCTCGCCGGGGCGGGGGCTCCTACGAGCAGTACTTC. Translation gives CSARRGGGSYEQYF.

This clonotype was seen more than once but under ten times. This rearrangement joins TRBV28 to TRBJ2-5; 7 bases map to TRBD2. This CDR3 spans 14 amino acids. Trimming at V came to 4 bases and at J to 5 bases, leaving 7 bases not matched to a gene. Germline CDR1 is MDHEN and CDR2 is SYDVKM. The CDR3: CASSSGLREETQYF. The CDR3, as DNA: TGTGCCAGCAGTTCGGGACTAAGGGAGGAGACCCAGTACTTC.

The chain couples TRBV28 to TRBJ2-1, with D hard to call. With 4 bases removed from V and 6 bases from J, the gap between germline ends came to 10 bases. From germline, CDR1 is MDHEN and CDR2 SYDVKM. The CDR3 spans 13 residues. The CDR3 DNA reads TGTGCCAGCAGTTCCAATCTAGGCAATGAGCAGTTCTTC. This gives the protein CASSSNLGNEQFF.

This clonotype was seen ten or more times. The chain has TRBV7-2 and TRBJ2-7; TRBD1 agrees at 10 bases. There are 13 residues in the CDR3. Trimming at V came to 5 bases and at J to 4 bases, leaving 2 bases not matched to a gene. Germline lookup yields CDR1 SGHTA and CDR2 FQGNSA. This chain's CDR3 is CASSRQGAYEQYF. In DNA form, the CDR3 reads TGTGCCAGCAGCAGACAGGGGGCATACGAGCAGTACTTC. Drawing the rest from reference TRBV7-2 and TRBJ2-7, the complete variable domain is GAGVSQSPSNKVTEKGKDVELRCDPISGHTALYWYRQSLGQGLEFLIYFQGNSAPDKSGLPSDRFSAERTGGSVSTLTIQRTQQEDSAVYLCASSRQGAYEQYFGPGTRLTVT.

This clonotype was counted a few times. The gene calls are TRBV12-3 or TRBV12-4 and TRBJ2-2; no clear D. The V gene lost 5 bases and the J gene lost 7 bases, with 8 bases spanning the gap. The CDR3 sequence is 12 residues long. The CDR3 coding sequence is TGTGCCAGCAGTATGGACGGCGGGGAGCTGTTTTTT. Its protein product is CASSMDGGELFF.

A few counts support this clonotype. The chain carries TRBV20-1 and TRBJ2-3; TRBD2 aligns across 14 bases. CDR1 is DFQATT and CDR2 is SNEGSKA in the germline V gene (reference sequence). CDR3 length equals 18 residues. Losses at the gene ends were 3 bases for V and 1 base for J; bases not matched to a gene: 9. The CDR3 spells CSASIGTSGSRGTDTQYF. The CDR3 DNA is TGCAGTGCTAGCATAGGGACTAGCGGGAGTCGTGGCACAGATACGCAGTATTTT.